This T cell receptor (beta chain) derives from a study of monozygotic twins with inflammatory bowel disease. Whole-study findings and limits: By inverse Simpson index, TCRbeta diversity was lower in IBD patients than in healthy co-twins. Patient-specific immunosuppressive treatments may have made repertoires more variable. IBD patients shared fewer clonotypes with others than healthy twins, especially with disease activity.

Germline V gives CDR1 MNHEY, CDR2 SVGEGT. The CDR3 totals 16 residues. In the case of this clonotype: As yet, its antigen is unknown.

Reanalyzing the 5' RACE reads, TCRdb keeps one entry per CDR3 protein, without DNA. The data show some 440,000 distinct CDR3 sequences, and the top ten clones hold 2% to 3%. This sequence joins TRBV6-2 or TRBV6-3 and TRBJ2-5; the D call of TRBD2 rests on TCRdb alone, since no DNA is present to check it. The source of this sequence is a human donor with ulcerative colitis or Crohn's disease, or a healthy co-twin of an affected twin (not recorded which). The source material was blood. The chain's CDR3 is CASSYLRGAMGETQYF.